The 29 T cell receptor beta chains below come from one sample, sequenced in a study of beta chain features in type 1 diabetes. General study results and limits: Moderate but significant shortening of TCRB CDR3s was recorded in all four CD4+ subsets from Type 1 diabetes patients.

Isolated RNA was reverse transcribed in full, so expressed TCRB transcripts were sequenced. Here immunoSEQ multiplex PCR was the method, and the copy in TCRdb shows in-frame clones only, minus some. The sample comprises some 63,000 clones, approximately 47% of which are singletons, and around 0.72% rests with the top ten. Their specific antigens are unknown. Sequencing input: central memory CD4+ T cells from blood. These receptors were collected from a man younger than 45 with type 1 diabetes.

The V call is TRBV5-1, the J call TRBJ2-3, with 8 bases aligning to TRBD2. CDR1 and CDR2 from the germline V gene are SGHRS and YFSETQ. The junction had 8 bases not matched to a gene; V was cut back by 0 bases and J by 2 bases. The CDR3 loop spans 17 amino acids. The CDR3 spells CASSLVSSGISTDTQYF. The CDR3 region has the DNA TGCGCCAGCAGCTTGGTTAGTAGCGGGATTTCCACAGATACGCAGTATTTT.

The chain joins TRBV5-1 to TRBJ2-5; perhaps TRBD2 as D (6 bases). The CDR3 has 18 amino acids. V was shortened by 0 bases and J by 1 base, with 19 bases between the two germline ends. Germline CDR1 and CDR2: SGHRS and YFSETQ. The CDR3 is CASSLADVGGRVQETQYF. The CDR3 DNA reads TGCGCCAGCAGCTTGGCCGATGTGGGGGGACGGGTCCAAGAGACCCAGTACTTC.

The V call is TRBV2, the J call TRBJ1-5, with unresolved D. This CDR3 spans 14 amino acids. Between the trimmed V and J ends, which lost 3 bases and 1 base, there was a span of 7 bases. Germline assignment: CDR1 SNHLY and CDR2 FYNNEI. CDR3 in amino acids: CASSEPRSNQPQHF. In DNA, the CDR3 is TGTGCCAGCAGTGAGCCCAGGAGCAATCAGCCCCAGCATTTT.

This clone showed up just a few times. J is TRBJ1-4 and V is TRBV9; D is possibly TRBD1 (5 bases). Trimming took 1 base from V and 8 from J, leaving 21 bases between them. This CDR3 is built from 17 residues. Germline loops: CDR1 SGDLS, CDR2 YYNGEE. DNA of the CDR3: TGTGCCAGCAGCGTAACCGGGACTGCAGTATTAGGAGAAAAACTGTTTTTT. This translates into CASSVTGTAVLGEKLFF.

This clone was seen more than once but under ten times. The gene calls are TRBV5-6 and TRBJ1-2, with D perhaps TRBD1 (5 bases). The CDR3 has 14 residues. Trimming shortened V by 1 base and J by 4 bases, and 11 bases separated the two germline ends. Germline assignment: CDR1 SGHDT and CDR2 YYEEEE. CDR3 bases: TGTGCCAGCAGCTTGCCGCAGGGCGCCTATGGCTACACCTTC. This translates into CASSLPQGAYGYTF. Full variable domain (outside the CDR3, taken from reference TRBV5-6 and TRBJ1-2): DAGVTQSPTHLIKTRGQQVTLRCSPKSGHDTVSWYQQALGQGPQFIFQYYEEEERQRGNFPDRFSGHQFPNYSSELNVNALLLGDSALYLCASSLPQGAYGYTFGSGTRLTVV.

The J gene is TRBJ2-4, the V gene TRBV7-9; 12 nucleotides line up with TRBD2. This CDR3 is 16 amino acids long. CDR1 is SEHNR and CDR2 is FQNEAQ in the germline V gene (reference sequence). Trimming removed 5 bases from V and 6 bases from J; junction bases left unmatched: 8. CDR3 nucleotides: TGTGCCAGCAGCCTGACTAGCGGGGGAACCCTAAACATTCAGTACTTC. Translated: CASSLTSGGTLNIQYF.

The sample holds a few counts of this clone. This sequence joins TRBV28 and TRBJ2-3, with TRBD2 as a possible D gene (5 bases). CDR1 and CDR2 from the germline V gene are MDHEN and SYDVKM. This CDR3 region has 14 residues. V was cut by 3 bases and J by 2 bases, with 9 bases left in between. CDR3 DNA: TGTGCCAGCAGTTTGGCAGGACTCACAGATACGCAGTATTTT. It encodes CASSLAGLTDTQYF.

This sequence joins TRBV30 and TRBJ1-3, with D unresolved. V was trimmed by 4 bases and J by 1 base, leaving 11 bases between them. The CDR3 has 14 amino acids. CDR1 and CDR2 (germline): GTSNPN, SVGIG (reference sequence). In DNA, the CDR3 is TGTGCCTGGACCCCGCGGGGATCTGGAAACACCATATATTTT. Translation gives CAWTPRGSGNTIYF.

In nucleotides, the CDR3 is TGCGCCAGCACCGTGGACAGGCCGAACACCGGGGAGCTGTTTTTT. It specifies CASTVDRPNTGELFF. The chain recombines TRBV5-1 with TRBJ2-2; 7 bases align to TRBD1. CDR1 is SGHRS and CDR2 is YFSETQ in the germline V gene. CDR3 size: 15 residues. V lost 6 bases to trimming and J lost 0 bases; unmatched junction nucleotides: 5.

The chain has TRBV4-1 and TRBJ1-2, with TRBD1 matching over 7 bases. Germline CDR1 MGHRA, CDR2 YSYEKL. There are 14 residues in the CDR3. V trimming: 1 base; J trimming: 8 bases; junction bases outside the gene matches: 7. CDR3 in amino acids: CASSQGQGGRGYTF. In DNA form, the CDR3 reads TGCGCCAGCAGCCAAGGGCAGGGGGGTAGAGGCTACACCTTC.

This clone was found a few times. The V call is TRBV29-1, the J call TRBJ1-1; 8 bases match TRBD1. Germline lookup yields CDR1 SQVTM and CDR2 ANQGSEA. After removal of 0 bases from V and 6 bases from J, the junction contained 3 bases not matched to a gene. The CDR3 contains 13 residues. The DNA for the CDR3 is TGCAGCGTTGAAGATCAGACAGGGGCTGAAGCTTTCTTT. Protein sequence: CSVEDQTGAEAFF.

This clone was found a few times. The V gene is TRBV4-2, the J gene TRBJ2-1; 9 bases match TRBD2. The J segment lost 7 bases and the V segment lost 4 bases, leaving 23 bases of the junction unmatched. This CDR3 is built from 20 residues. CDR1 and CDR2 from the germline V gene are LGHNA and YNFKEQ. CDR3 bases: TGTGCCAGCAGCCCCGCCTCAGTATCGGGTAGCGGGGGTATTGGGAATGAGCAGTTCTTC. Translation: CASSPASVSGSGGIGNEQFF.

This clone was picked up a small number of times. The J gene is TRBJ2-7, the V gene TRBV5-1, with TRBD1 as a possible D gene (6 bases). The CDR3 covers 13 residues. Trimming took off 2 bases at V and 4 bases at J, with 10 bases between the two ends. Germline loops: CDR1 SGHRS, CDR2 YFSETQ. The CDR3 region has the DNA TGCGCCAGCAGCTTCCAGGGGAGTTACGAGCAGTACTTC. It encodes CASSFQGSYEQYF.

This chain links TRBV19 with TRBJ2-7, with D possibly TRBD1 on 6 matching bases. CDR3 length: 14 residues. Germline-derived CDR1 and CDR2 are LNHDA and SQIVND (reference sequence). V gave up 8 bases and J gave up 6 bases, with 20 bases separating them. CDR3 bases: TGTGCCAGTCCCCCGGGACACCCGTCCGCCGAGCAGTACTTC. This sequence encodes CASPPGHPSAEQYF.

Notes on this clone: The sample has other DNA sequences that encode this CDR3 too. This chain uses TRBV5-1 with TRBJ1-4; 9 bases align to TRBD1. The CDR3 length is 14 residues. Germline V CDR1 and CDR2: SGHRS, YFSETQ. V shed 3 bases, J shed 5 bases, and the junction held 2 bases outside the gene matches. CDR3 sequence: CASSSGQGNEKLFF. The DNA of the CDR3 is TGCGCCAGCAGCTCGGGACAGGGCAATGAAAAACTGTTTTTT.

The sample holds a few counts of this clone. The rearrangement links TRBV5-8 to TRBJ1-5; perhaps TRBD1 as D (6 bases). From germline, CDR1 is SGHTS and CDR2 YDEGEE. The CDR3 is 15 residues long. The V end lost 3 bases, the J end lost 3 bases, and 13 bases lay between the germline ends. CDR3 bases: TGTGCCAGCAGCTCCGGACAGAAAACCAATCAGCCCCAGCATTTT. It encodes CASSSGQKTNQPQHF.

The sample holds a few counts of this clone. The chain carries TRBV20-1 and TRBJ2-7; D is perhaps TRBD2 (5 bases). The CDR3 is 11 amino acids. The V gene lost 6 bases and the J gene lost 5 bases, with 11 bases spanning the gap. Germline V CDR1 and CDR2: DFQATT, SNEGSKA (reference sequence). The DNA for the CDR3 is TGCAGTGCGGCGCCCGGGGACGAGCAGTACTTC. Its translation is CSAAPGDEQYF.

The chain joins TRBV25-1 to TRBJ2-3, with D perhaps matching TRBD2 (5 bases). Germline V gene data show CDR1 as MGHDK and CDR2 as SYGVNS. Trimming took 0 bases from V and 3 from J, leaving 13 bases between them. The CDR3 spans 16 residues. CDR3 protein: CASSEYSPRGTDTQYF. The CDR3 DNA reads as TGTGCCAGCAGTGAATATAGCCCGCGAGGGACAGATACGCAGTATTTT.

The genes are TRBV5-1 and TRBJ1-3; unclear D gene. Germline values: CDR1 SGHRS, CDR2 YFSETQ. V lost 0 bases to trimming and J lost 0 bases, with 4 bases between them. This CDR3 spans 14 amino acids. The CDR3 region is CASSLDRSGNTIYF. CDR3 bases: TGCGCCAGCAGCTTGGATCGCTCTGGAAACACCATATATTTT.

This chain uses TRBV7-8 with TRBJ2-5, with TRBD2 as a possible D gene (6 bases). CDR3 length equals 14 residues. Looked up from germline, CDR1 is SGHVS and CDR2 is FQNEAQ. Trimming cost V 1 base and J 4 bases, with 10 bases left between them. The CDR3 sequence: CASSLVTSRETQYF. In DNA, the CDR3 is TGTGCCAGCAGCTTAGTAACTAGCAGAGAGACCCAGTACTTC.

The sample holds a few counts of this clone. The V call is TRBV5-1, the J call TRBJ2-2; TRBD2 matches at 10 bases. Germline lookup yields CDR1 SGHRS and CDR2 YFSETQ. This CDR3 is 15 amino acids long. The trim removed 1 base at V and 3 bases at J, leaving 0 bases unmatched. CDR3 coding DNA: TGCGCCAGCAGCTTGAGCGGGGGGGACACCGGGGAGCTGTTTTTT. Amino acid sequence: CASSLSGGDTGELFF.

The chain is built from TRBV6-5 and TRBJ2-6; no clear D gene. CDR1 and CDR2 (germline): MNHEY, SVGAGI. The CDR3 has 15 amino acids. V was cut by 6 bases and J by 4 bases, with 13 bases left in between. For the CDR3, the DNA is TGTGCCAGCAGGGCTACAGCTTACGGGGCCAACGTCCTGACTTTC. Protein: CASRATAYGANVLTF.

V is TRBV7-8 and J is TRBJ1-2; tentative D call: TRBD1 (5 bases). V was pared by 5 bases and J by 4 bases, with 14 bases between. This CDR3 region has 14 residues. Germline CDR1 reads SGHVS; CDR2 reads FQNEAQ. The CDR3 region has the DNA TGTGCCAGCAGCCAATTGTCGGGGGGCTATGGCTACACCTTC. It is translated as CASSQLSGGYGYTF.

The CDR3 sequence is CASSPSPGQNNQPQHF. In DNA form, the CDR3 reads TGTGCCAGCAGCCCCTCACCCGGACAGAACAATCAGCCCCAGCATTTT. V gene TRBV7-6 combines with J gene TRBJ1-5; D is possibly TRBD1 (6 bases). Germline lookup yields CDR1 SGHVS and CDR2 FNYEAQ. The V and J ends lost 5 bases and 3 bases respectively, with 17 bases between them. This CDR3 has 16 amino acids. The whole variable domain, remainder taken from reference TRBV7-6 and TRBJ1-5, is GAGVSQSPRYKVTKRGQDVALRCDPISGHVSLYWYRQALGQGPEFLTYFNYEAQQDKSGLPNDRFSAERPEGSISTLTIQRTEQRDSAMYRCASSPSPGQNNQPQHFGDGTRLSIL.

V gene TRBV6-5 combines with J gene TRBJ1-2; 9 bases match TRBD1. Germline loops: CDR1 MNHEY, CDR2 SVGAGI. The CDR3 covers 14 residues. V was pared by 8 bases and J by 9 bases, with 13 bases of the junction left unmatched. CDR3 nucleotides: TGTGCCAGCGCCTATAGGGACAGGGAGGGTCGCTACACCTTC. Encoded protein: CASAYRDREGRYTF.

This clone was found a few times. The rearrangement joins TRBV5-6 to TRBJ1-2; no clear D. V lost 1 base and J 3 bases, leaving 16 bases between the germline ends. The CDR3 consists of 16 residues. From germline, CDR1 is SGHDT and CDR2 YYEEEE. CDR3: CASSLSGGLLDYGYTF. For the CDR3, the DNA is TGTGCCAGCAGCTTGTCTGGCGGGTTATTAGACTATGGCTACACCTTC. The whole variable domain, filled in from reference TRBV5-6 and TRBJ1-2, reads DAGVTQSPTHLIKTRGQQVTLRCSPKSGHDTVSWYQQALGQGPQFIFQYYEEEERQRGNFPDRFSGHQFPNYSSELNVNALLLGDSALYLCASSLSGGLLDYGYTFGSGTRLTVV.

The CDR3 region is CSVSGGTDTQYF. CDR3 DNA: TGCAGCGTGTCCGGGGGCACAGATACGCAGTATTTT. The rearrangement uses TRBV29-1 and TRBJ2-3; the D gene is possibly TRBD2 (5 bases). The ends were cut back, 6 bases at V and 1 base at J, with 8 bases in the middle. The CDR3 totals 12 residues. Germline V gene lookup returns CDR1 SQVTM and CDR2 ANQGSEA.

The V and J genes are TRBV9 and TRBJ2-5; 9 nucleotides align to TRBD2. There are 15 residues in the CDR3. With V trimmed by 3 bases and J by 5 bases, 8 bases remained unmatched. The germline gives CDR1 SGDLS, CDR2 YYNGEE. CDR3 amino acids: CASSDRAGGRETQYF. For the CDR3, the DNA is TGTGCCAGCAGCGACCGAGCGGGAGGAAGGGAGACCCAGTACTTC.

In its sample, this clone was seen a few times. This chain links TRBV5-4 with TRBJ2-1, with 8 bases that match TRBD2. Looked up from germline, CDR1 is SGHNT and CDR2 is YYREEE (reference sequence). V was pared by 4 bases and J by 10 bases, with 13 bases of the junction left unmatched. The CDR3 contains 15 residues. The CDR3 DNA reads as TGTGCCAGCAGCCAGGGACTAGTGGGGCCTGGAGAGCAGTTCTTC. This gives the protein CASSQGLVGPGEQFF.